This passage covers 20 T cell receptor beta chains from one sample sequenced in a study of blood T cell repertoires in COVID-19. Repertoires were generated with immunoSEQ multiplex PCR, while TCRdb's copy carries only in-frame clones and drops some. Of about 150,000 clones in the sample, roughly 80% were seen once. The sequenced sample was peripheral blood. The receptors come from a man between 60 and 75 years old with acute or convalescent COVID-19.

The chain carries TRBV6-5 and TRBJ2-7, with 8 bases fitting TRBD1. With V trimmed by 6 bases and J by 0 bases, 1 base remained unmatched. Germline CDR1 is MNHEY and CDR2 is SVGAGI. The CDR3 extends over 13 amino acids. The CDR3 coding sequence is TGTGCCAGCAGGGACAGGGTCTCCTACGAGCAGTACTTC. Encoded protein: CASRDRVSYEQYF.

The genes are TRBV3-1 (or the pseudogene TRBV3-2) and TRBJ1-2; TRBD1 might be the D (6 bases). V was shortened by 1 base and J by 4 bases, with 10 bases between the two germline ends. Germline loops: CDR1 LGHDT, CDR2 YNNKEL (reference sequence). This CDR3 has 14 residues. The CDR3 is CASSQGKGVYGYTF. CDR3 bases: TGTGCCAGCAGCCAAGGAAAGGGGGTCTATGGCTACACCTTC.

The rearrangement links TRBV28 to TRBJ1-1, with TRBD1 matching over 8 bases. Germline CDR1 is MDHEN and CDR2 is SYDVKM. This CDR3 comprises 14 residues. Germline trimming cut 6 bases from V and 3 bases from J; bases unmatched to any gene: 6. CDR3 loop: CASRPLQGDTEAFF. CDR3 in DNA: TGTGCCAGCAGGCCCCTACAGGGGGACACTGAAGCTTTCTTT.

This chain connects TRBV15 to TRBJ2-2; possible D gene TRBD1, 5 bases. CDR1 is LNHNV, CDR2 YYDKDF, per germline (reference sequence). The CDR3 has 16 residues. Trimming cost V 0 bases and J 0 bases, with 8 bases left between them. The CDR3 nucleotides are TGTGCCACCAGCAGAGACCCAGGGACGAACACCGGGGAGCTGTTTTTT. This translates into CATSRDPGTNTGELFF.

This chain joins TRBV5-1 and TRBJ2-7; 10 bases map to TRBD1. The J segment lost 7 bases and the V segment lost 5 bases, leaving 9 bases of the junction unmatched. Germline V lookup: CDR1 SGHRS, CDR2 YFSETQ. The CDR3 is 14 amino acids. The CDR3 DNA is TGCGCCAGCAGATCGGGACAGGGGACTACGGAGCAGTACTTC. Protein product: CASRSGQGTTEQYF.

The CDR3 DNA follows: TGTGCCAGCAGCTTGGCACTACAGGGGGCGGATGGCTACACCTTC. It encodes CASSLALQGADGYTF. The chain couples TRBV5-5 to TRBJ1-2, with 9 bases fitting TRBD1. The CDR3 contains 15 residues. The germline V gene has CDR1 SGHKS and CDR2 YYEKEE (reference sequence). J gave up 6 bases and V 0 bases, and 6 bases lay outside the gene matches.

The V and J genes are TRBV7-9 and TRBJ1-5, with D possibly being TRBD1 (5 bases). The V end was cut by 3 bases, the J end by 8 bases, with 11 bases between. The germline V gene has CDR1 SEHNR and CDR2 FQNEAQ (reference sequence). CDR3 length equals 13 residues. The CDR3 sequence is CASSFSGGKPQHF. In DNA, the CDR3 is TGTGCCAGCAGCTTTTCGGGGGGTAAGCCCCAGCATTTT.

A single count supports this clone. The chain couples TRBV28 to TRBJ2-7, with 7 bases matching TRBD1. The germline gives CDR1 MDHEN, CDR2 SYDVKM. CDR3 length equals 15 residues. Trimming removed 2 bases from V and 0 bases from J; junction bases left unmatched: 4. CDR3: CASSLQGVGSYEQYF. Written as DNA, the CDR3 is TGTGCCAGCAGTTTACAGGGGGTTGGCTCCTACGAGCAGTACTTC.

This chain connects TRBV19 to TRBJ1-3; D might be TRBD1 (5 bases). V was cut by 6 bases and J by 2 bases, with 11 bases left in between. The CDR3 spans 14 residues. From germline, CDR1 is LNHDA and CDR2 SQIVND (reference sequence). CDR3 bases: TGTGCCAGTAGCCGGGACTCGGCTGGAAACACCATATATTTT. Its protein product is CASSRDSAGNTIYF.

This clone was seen only once. This sequence joins TRBV27 and TRBJ1-2, with 9 bases identical to TRBD1. From germline, CDR1 is MNHEY and CDR2 SMNVEV (reference sequence). The CDR3 has 14 residues. Germline trimming cut 6 bases from V and 5 bases from J; bases unmatched to any gene: 7. CDR3 DNA sequence: TGTGCCAGCAGGCCCACCGGGACAGGGTATGGCTACACCTTC. It translates to CASRPTGTGYGYTF.

Written as DNA, the CDR3 is TGTGCCAGCAGCCCCCGGACAGGGAATGGCGGGGAGCTGTTTTTT. As protein: CASSPRTGNGGELFF. This rearrangement joins TRBV2 to TRBJ2-2; 8 positions agree with TRBD1. V lost 6 bases to trimming and J lost 7 bases; unmatched junction nucleotides: 10. Germline CDR1 and CDR2: SNHLY and FYNNEI. The CDR3 loop spans 15 amino acids.

This chain joins TRBV19 and TRBJ1-2; a possible D gene is TRBD1 (5 bases). The CDR3 is 16 residues long. Germline CDR1 reads LNHDA; CDR2 reads SQIVND (reference sequence). V was trimmed by 1 base and J by 7 bases, leaving 19 bases between them. CDR3 protein: CASSIGGPPLLGGYTF. The CDR3 region has the DNA TGTGCCAGTAGTATAGGGGGCCCCCCTCTTCTAGGTGGCTACACCTTC.

V usage is TRBV6-2 or TRBV6-3 and J usage is TRBJ2-5; 7 bases map to TRBD2. Germline CDR1 and CDR2: MNHEY and SVGEGT. Unmatched junction bases numbered 11, after V lost 6 bases and J lost 1 base. The length of the CDR3 is 16 residues. As DNA, the CDR3 is TGTGCCAGCAGCCACCCTGGGGAGCGGGGCCAAGAGACCCAGTACTTC. Translating it yields CASSHPGERGQETQYF.

The chain employs TRBV6-5 and TRBJ1-5; 11 nucleotides agree with TRBD1. Germline V gene sequence: CDR1 MNHEY, CDR2 SVGAGI. The CDR3 has 15 amino acids. The V segment lost 6 bases and the J segment 4 bases; nucleotides outside the gene matches: 5. As DNA, the CDR3 is TGTGCCAGCAGAAGAGGACAGGGGGCAAATCAGCCCCAGCATTTT. This codes for CASRRGQGANQPQHF.

The V and J genes are TRBV6-6 and TRBJ2-7, with D perhaps matching TRBD1 (5 bases). CDR3 length equals 16 residues. Germline V CDR1 and CDR2: MNHNY, SVGAGI (reference sequence). The ends were cut back, 0 bases at V and 2 bases at J, with 14 bases in the middle. As DNA, the CDR3 is TGTGCCAGCAGTTACTCGATTGTAGGCAGGGCCTACGAGCAGTACTTC. Translated: CASSYSIVGRAYEQYF.

The genes are TRBV29-1 and TRBJ2-2; D not certain. V was shortened by 6 bases and J by 5 bases, with 10 bases between the two germline ends. Germline CDR1 and CDR2: SQVTM and ANQGSEA. The CDR3 totals 12 residues. The CDR3 loop is CSVPRSTGELFF. The CDR3 DNA reads TGCAGCGTCCCCCGGAGTACCGGGGAGCTGTTTTTT.

The chain links TRBV11-2 to TRBJ1-2; the D gene is possibly TRBD1 (6 bases). The germline gives CDR1 SGHAT, CDR2 FQNNGV. Trimming left V 1 base short and J 6 bases short, with 9 bases between. This CDR3 comprises 13 residues. CDR3 in amino acids: CASSLGRGDGYTF. The CDR3 bases are TGTGCCAGCAGCTTAGGCAGGGGTGATGGCTACACCTTC.

The chain carries TRBV6-5 and TRBJ1-2; 7 bases line up with TRBD1. CDR1 and CDR2 from the germline V gene are MNHEY and SVGAGI. The CDR3 runs 12 residues. V trimming: 11 bases; J trimming: 8 bases; junction bases outside the gene matches: 11. The CDR3 nucleotides read TGTGCCGGACGACAGGGCCTTGAGGGCTACACCTTC. Translating gives CAGRQGLEGYTF.

The chain is built from TRBV6-1 and TRBJ2-3, with 7 bases aligning to TRBD2. The V and J ends lost 2 bases and 7 bases, in that order; junction bases with no gene match: 6. The germline V gene encodes CDR1 MNHNS and CDR2 SASEGT. The CDR3 contains 14 residues. In DNA form, the CDR3 reads TGTGCCAGCAGTGAAACCTCACTAGCGCATACGCAGTATTTT. This translates into CASSETSLAHTQYF.

The V and J genes are TRBV19 and TRBJ1-2; TRBD1 might be the D (6 bases). Germline values: CDR1 LNHDA, CDR2 SQIVND (reference sequence). Trimming shortened V by 6 bases and J by 8 bases, and 13 bases separated the two germline ends. The CDR3 loop spans 12 amino acids. CDR3 sequence reads: CASRSRGIGYTF. Here the CDR3 DNA reads TGTGCCAGTAGGAGCAGGGGTATCGGCTACACCTTC.